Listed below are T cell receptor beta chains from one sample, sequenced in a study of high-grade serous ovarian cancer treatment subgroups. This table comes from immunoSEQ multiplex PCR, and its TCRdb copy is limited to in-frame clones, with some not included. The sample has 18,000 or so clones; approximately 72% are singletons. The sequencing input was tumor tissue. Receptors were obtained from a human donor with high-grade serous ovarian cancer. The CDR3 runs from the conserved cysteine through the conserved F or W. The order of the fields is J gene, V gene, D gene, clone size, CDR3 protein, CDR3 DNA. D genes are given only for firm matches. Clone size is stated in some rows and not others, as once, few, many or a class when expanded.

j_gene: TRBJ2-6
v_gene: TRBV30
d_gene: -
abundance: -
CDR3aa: CAWSAAASGANVLTF
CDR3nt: TGTGCCTGGAGTGCGGCTGCGTCTGGGGCCAACGTCCTGACTTTC

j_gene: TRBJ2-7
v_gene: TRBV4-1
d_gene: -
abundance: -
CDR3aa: CASSQGPSRSSHEQYF
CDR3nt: TGCGCCAGCAGCCAAGGTCCTAGCCGTTCGAGTCACGAGCAGTACTTC

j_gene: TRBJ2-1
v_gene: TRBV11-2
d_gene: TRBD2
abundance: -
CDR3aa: CASRLTSGRSHEQFF
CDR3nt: TGTGCCAGCAGGTTGACTAGCGGGAGATCCCATGAGCAGTTCTTC

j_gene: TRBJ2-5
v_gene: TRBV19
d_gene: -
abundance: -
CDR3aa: CASSTQGFQETQYF
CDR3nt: TGTGCCAGTAGTACCCAAGGCTTCCAAGAGACCCAGTACTTC

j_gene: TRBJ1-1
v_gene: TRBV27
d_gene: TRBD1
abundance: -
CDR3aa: CASSFTGATEAFF
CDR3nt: TGTGCCAGCAGTTTTACAGGGGCCACTGAAGCTTTCTTT

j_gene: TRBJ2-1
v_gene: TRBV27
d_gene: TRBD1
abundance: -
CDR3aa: CASSFPGQGRVQFF
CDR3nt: TGTGCCAGCAGTTTCCCAGGACAGGGAAGAGTGCAGTTCTTC

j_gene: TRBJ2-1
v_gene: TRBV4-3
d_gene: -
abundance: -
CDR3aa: CASSQDQTRARYEQFF
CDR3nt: TGCGCCAGCAGCCAAGACCAGACGAGGGCTCGGTATGAGCAGTTCTTC

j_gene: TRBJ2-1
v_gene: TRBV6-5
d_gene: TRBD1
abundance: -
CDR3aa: CASSWTGSANEQFF
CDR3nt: TGTGCCAGCAGTTGGACAGGGTCGGCGAATGAGCAGTTCTTC

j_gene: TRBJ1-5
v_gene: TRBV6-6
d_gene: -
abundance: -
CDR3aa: CASSQQDSNQPQHF
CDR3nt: TGTGCCAGCAGCCAACAGGATAGCAATCAGCCCCAGCATTTT

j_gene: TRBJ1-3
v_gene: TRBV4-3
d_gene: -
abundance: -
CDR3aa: CASSQAHGAGNTIYF
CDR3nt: TGCGCCAGCAGCCAAGCACATGGGGCTGGAAACACCATATATTTT

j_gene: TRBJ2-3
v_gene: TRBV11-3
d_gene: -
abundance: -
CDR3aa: CASSLGRQVGSDTQYF
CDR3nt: TGTGCCAGCAGCTTAGGACGACAGGTCGGTTCAGATACGCAGTATTTT

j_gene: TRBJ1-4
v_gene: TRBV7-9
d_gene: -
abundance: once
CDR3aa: CASSSDGGEKLFF
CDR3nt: TGTGCCAGCAGCAGCGATGGGGGGGAAAAACTGTTTTTT

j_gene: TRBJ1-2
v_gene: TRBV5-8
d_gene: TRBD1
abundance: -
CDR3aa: CASSTAGTGILDYGYTF
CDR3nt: TGTGCCAGCAGCACAGCCGGGACAGGGATTTTGGACTATGGCTACACCTTC

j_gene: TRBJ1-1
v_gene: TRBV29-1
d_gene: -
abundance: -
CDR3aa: CSVRENTEAFF
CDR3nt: TGCAGCGTTCGGGAAAACACTGAAGCTTTCTTT

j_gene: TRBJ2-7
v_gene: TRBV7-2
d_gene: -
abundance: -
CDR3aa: CASSSYRDGMREQYF
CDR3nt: TGTGCCAGCAGCTCCTACAGGGATGGGATGCGCGAGCAGTACTTC

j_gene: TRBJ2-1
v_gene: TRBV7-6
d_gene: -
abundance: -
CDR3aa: CASSKLAPPPTHEQFF
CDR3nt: TGTGCCAGCAGTAAACTGGCCCCACCACCGACACATGAGCAGTTCTTC

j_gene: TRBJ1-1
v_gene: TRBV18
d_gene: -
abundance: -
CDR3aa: CASSRSDSTEAFF
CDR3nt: TGTGCCAGCTCAAGGTCTGACAGTACTGAAGCTTTCTTT

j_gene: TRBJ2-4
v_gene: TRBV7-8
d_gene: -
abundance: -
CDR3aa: CASSLETQGTKNIQYF
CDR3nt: TGTGCCAGCAGCTTAGAAACTCAGGGGACCAAAAACATTCAGTACTTC

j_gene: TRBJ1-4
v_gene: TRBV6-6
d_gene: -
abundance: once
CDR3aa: CASSSVGRGKLFF
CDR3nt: TGTGCCAGCAGTTCTGTAGGGAGAGGGAAACTGTTTTTT

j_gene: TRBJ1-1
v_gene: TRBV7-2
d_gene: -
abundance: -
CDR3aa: CASSRGSMNTEAFF
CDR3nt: TGTGCCAGCAGCAGGGGGTCCATGAACACTGAAGCTTTCTTT

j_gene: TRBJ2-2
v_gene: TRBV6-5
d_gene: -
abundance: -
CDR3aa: CASERSNTGELFF
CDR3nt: TGTGCCAGCGAGCGATCGAACACCGGGGAGCTGTTTTTT

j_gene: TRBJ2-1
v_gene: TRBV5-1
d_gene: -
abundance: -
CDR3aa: CASSLAPTPGSNEQFF
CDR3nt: TGCGCCAGCAGCTTGGCCCCGACCCCCGGGTCCAATGAGCAGTTCTTC

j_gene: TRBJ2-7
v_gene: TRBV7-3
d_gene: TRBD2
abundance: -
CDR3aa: CASSLNPDPREGEQYF
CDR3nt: TGTGCCAGCAGCTTAAATCCAGACCCTCGGGAGGGCGAGCAGTACTTC

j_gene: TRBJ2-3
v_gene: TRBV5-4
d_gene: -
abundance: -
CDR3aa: CASSFRGGTDTQYF
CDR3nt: TGTGCCAGCAGCTTTCGAGGCGGCACAGATACGCAGTATTTT

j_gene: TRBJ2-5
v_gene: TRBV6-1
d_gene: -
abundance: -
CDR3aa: CASSEGTAQETQYF
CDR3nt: TGTGCCAGCAGTGAAGGGACAGCCCAAGAGACCCAGTACTTC

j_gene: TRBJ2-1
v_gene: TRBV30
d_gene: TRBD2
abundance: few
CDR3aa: CASSRAGGIDEQFF
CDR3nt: TGTGCCTCCAGTCGGGCGGGAGGAATCGATGAGCAGTTCTTC